The 28 T cell receptor beta chains reported below all come from one sample, sequenced in a study of blood T cell repertoires in COVID-19. Profiling relied on immunoSEQ multiplex PCR, and the TCRdb table lists in-frame clones only, not all of them. The sample has under 250,000 clones; roughly 82% are singletons. The sample taken for sequencing was peripheral blood. The origin of the receptors is a woman in her seventies with acute or convalescent COVID-19.

V is TRBV19 and J is TRBJ2-1; the D is unclear. Germline V CDR1 and CDR2: LNHDA, SQIVND (reference sequence). CDR3 size: 15 residues. The V end was cut by 5 bases, the J end by 0 bases, with 11 bases between. CDR3: CASSSVGSSYNEQFF. Written as DNA, the CDR3 is TGTGCCAGTAGTTCGGTCGGGTCCTCCTACAATGAGCAGTTCTTC.

This chain joins TRBV7-9 and TRBJ2-2; D not certain. Between the trimmed V and J ends, which lost 3 bases and 0 bases, there was a span of 8 bases. The CDR3 sequence is 15 residues long. Germline CDR1 SEHNR, CDR2 FQNEAQ (reference sequence). CDR3 region: CASSLHSANTGELFF. For the CDR3, the DNA is TGTGCCAGCAGCTTGCACAGTGCGAACACCGGGGAGCTGTTTTTT.

In this sample, this clone turned up once. V is TRBV3-1 (or the pseudogene TRBV3-2) and J is TRBJ1-3, with D tentatively TRBD1 (5 bases). CDR1 LGHDT and CDR2 YNNKEL come from the germline V gene (reference sequence). V was trimmed by 0 bases and J by 7 bases, leaving 13 bases between them. This CDR3 contains 15 residues. Written as DNA, the CDR3 is TGTGCCAGCAGCCAAGAAACTCAAAGGGGCAACACCATATATTTT. Its protein is CASSQETQRGNTIYF.

This chain joins TRBV4-1 and TRBJ1-1; possibly TRBD1 for D (6 bases). CDR3 length equals 17 residues. Trimming removed 5 bases at V and 0 bases at J, with 19 bases between. The germline CDR1 and CDR2 sequences are MGHRA and YSYEKL. CDR3 in DNA: TGCGCCAGCAGCTCCTACGACAGGTCTTTGTTGAACACTGAAGCTTTCTTT. Amino acids: CASSSYDRSLLNTEAFF.

A single count supports this clone. J is TRBJ1-1 and V is TRBV7-9; D call uncertain. Germline V CDR1 and CDR2: SEHNR, FQNEAQ (reference sequence). This CDR3 is built from 14 residues. The V and J ends lost 5 bases and 0 bases respectively, with 10 bases between them. CDR3 bases: TGTGCCAGCAGCCTCAAACAGCTGAACACTGAAGCTTTCTTT. It specifies CASSLKQLNTEAFF.

The chain joins TRBV5-5 to TRBJ2-4; the D is unclear. Germline assignment: CDR1 SGHKS and CDR2 YYEKEE (reference sequence). V was cut by 1 base and J by 6 bases, with 14 bases left in between. CDR3 length: 15 residues. The DNA for the CDR3 is TGTGCCAGCAGCTTGCCTAGTTCTGTAGGAAACATTCAGTACTTC. Protein product: CASSLPSSVGNIQYF.

This sequence joins TRBV7-2 and TRBJ1-2, with D maybe TRBD1 (5 bases). The CDR3 has 13 amino acids. Germline values: CDR1 SGHTA, CDR2 FQGNSA. The V and J ends lost 0 bases and 8 bases respectively, with 10 bases between them. As DNA, the CDR3 is TGTGCCAGCAGCTTAGCGGTGGGGCCCGGCTACACCTTC. Translation: CASSLAVGPGYTF.

The rearrangement joins TRBV2 to TRBJ2-7; D remains ambiguous. The CDR3 totals 12 residues. Trimming cost V 1 base and J 2 bases, with 3 bases left between them. Germline CDR1 reads SNHLY; CDR2 reads FYNNEI. This CDR3 is CASSEGPYEQYF. The CDR3 nucleotides read TGTGCCAGCAGTGAAGGGCCCTACGAGCAGTACTTC.

This clone appeared a few times. The gene calls are TRBV19 and TRBJ1-4, with 7 bases fitting TRBD1. CDR1 is LNHDA and CDR2 is SQIVND in the germline V gene (reference sequence). The CDR3 runs to 18 residues. With V trimmed by 6 bases and J by 0 bases, 13 bases remained unmatched. The CDR3 is CASSRDSGAATTNEKLFF. CDR3 bases: TGTGCCAGTAGCAGGGACAGTGGGGCGGCAACAACTAATGAAAAACTGTTTTTT.

The chain carries TRBV18 and TRBJ1-2; 10 positions match TRBD1. Germline V CDR1 and CDR2: KGHSH, LQKENI. V was clipped by 5 bases and J by 4 bases; unmatched bases: 7. There are 15 residues in the CDR3. CDR3 nucleotide sequence: TGTGCCAGCTCAAGGCCGGGACAGGGGAGCTATGGCTACACCTTC. It is translated as CASSRPGQGSYGYTF.

This chain links TRBV6-1 with TRBJ1-5; D may be TRBD1 (6 bases). Germline CDR1 and CDR2: MNHNS and SASEGT. The CDR3 sequence is 17 residues long. Trimming pared 4 bases from V and 0 bases from J, leaving 16 bases between. CDR3 in amino acids: CASSGRTEGYSNQPQHF. As DNA, the CDR3 is TGTGCCAGCAGTGGCCGGACAGAGGGCTATAGCAATCAGCCCCAGCATTTT.

The table lists this clone with a count of one. This chain connects TRBV27 to TRBJ1-2, with 12 bases identical to TRBD1. This CDR3 spans 15 amino acids. Germline values: CDR1 MNHEY, CDR2 SMNVEV (reference sequence). V dropped 4 bases and J dropped 4; count of bases not matched to a gene: 4. For the CDR3, the DNA is TGTGCCAGCAGTTCCGGGACAGGGGGCCTCTATGGCTACACCTTC. Encoded protein: CASSSGTGGLYGYTF.

The J gene is TRBJ1-4, the V gene TRBV5-1, with 10 bases identical to TRBD1. This CDR3 comprises 15 residues. The ends lost 4 bases at V and 4 bases at J; junction bases unmatched: 4. Germline assignment: CDR1 SGHRS and CDR2 YFSETQ. In nucleotides, the CDR3 is TGCGCCAGCAGCCCCGGGACAGGGGTTAATGAAAAACTGTTTTTT. Amino acid sequence: CASSPGTGVNEKLFF.

The chain combines TRBV28 with TRBJ2-3; the D gene is possibly TRBD1 (6 bases). The V gene lost 4 bases and the J gene lost 6 bases, with 14 bases spanning the gap. The CDR3 totals 14 residues. Germline V lookup: CDR1 MDHEN, CDR2 SYDVKM. CDR3 DNA: TGTGCCAGCAGTTCGAACAGGGCGACGGATACGCAGTATTTT. As protein: CASSSNRATDTQYF.

The V and J genes are TRBV5-6 and TRBJ2-3, with 7 bases that match TRBD2. Per germline, CDR1 SGHDT and CDR2 YYEEEE. The CDR3 spans 14 residues. V was pared by 3 bases and J by 4 bases, with 5 bases of the junction left unmatched. This chain's CDR3 is CASSSVGGADTQYF. CDR3 coding DNA: TGTGCCAGCAGCTCTGTGGGAGGGGCAGATACGCAGTATTTT.

The V gene is TRBV27, the J gene TRBJ1-3; TRBD1 might be the D (6 bases). CDR3 length: 14 amino acids. With 5 bases removed from V and 2 bases from J, the gap between germline ends came to 10 bases. CDR1 is MNHEY and CDR2 is SMNVEV in the germline V gene (reference sequence). This CDR3 is CASSVTGPGNTIYF. For the CDR3, the DNA is TGTGCCAGCAGTGTTACAGGGCCTGGAAACACCATATATTTT.

V is TRBV28 and J is TRBJ1-4, with TRBD1 matching over 10 bases. This CDR3 region has 14 residues. V was pared by 5 bases and J by 8 bases, with 5 bases of the junction left unmatched. CDR1 is MDHEN, CDR2 SYDVKM, per germline. The CDR3 here is CASSRQGAGEKLFF. Written as DNA, the CDR3 is TGTGCCAGCAGTCGACAGGGGGCTGGCGAAAAACTGTTTTTT.

This clone occurred a few times. This chain connects TRBV11-2 to TRBJ1-3; D is ambiguous. V was cut by 3 bases and J by 1 base, with 13 bases left in between. This CDR3 contains 16 residues. CDR1 and CDR2 (germline): SGHAT, FQNNGV. The CDR3 protein is CASSFGYAGSGNTIYF. In nucleotides, the CDR3 is TGTGCCAGCAGCTTTGGGTACGCGGGGTCTGGAAACACCATATATTTT. Based on the CDR3 plus reference TRBV11-2 and TRBJ1-3, the full variable domain is EAGVAQSPRYKIIEKRQSVAFWCNPISGHATLYWYQQILGQGPKLLIQFQNNGVVDDSQLPKDRFSAERLKGVDSTLKIQPAKLEDSAVYLCASSFGYAGSGNTIYFGEGSWLTVV.

The rearrangement joins TRBV27 to TRBJ1-5; TRBD1 matches at 7 bases. Germline trimming cut 8 bases from V and 6 bases from J; bases unmatched to any gene: 7. The CDR3 covers 13 residues. CDR1 is MNHEY and CDR2 is SMNVEV in the germline V gene (reference sequence). The CDR3 region is CASADRVGQPQHF. CDR3 DNA sequence: TGTGCCAGCGCTGACAGGGTGGGTCAGCCCCAGCATTTT.

The J gene is TRBJ1-2, the V gene TRBV7-2; 9 bases agree with TRBD1. Germline CDR1 reads SGHTA; CDR2 reads FQGNSA. V dropped 5 bases and J dropped 3; count of bases not matched to a gene: 7. The CDR3 runs to 15 residues. As DNA, the CDR3 is TGTGCCAGCAGCACTCATCGGACAGGGGACTATGGCTACACCTTC. Its translation is CASSTHRTGDYGYTF.

This clone was detected once. This same CDR3 is encoded by further DNA sequences in the sample. The chain carries TRBV3-1 (or the pseudogene TRBV3-2) and TRBJ1-6; tentatively, D is TRBD1 (5 bases). The CDR3 runs 14 residues. CDR1 and CDR2 from the germline V gene are LGHDT and YNNKEL (reference sequence). Trimming removed 0 bases at V and 6 bases at J, with 6 bases between. The CDR3 sequence: CASSQEGGNSPLHF. CDR3 bases: TGTGCCAGCAGCCAAGAGGGGGGTAATTCACCCCTCCACTTT.

The rearrangement uses TRBV19 and TRBJ1-5; no clear D gene. CDR3 length: 16 residues. The V end lost 2 bases, the J end lost 5 bases, and 16 bases lay between the germline ends. Germline V gene sequence: CDR1 LNHDA, CDR2 SQIVND (reference sequence). The CDR3 bases are TGTGCCAGTAGTATATCTCGCCACTCTGGTTATCAGCCCCAGCATTTT. Protein sequence: CASSISRHSGYQPQHF.

This clone came up a few times. V is TRBV9 and J is TRBJ2-2; 9 bases are a match to TRBD1. Trimming removed 4 bases from V and 7 bases from J; junction bases left unmatched: 5. In germline, CDR1 is SGDLS, CDR2 YYNGEE. CDR3 length equals 14 residues. The CDR3 reads CASSRGTGIGELFF. Here the CDR3 DNA reads TGTGCCAGCAGCCGGGGGACAGGGATCGGGGAGCTGTTTTTT. The full variable domain, in which reference TRBV9 and TRBJ2-2 provide the parts outside the CDR3, is DSGVTQTPKHLITATGQRVTLRCSPRSGDLSVYWYQQSLDQGLQFLIQYYNGEERAKGNILERFSAQQFPDLHSELNLSSLELGDSALYFCASSRGTGIGELFFGEGSRLTVL.

This rearrangement joins TRBV12-3 or TRBV12-4 to TRBJ2-7; 7 bases agree with TRBD1. V shed 5 bases, J shed 5 bases, and the junction held 6 bases outside the gene matches. This CDR3 has 13 amino acids. The CDR3 DNA reads as TGTGCCAGCAGTGCCCAGGGACAGCACGAGCAGTACTTC. This translates into CASSAQGQHEQYF.

The rearrangement uses TRBV6-2 or TRBV6-3 and TRBJ2-1, with 14 positions matching TRBD2. After removal of 2 bases from V and 3 bases from J, the junction contained 0 bases not matched to a gene. The CDR3 length is 16 residues. The V gene's germline CDR1 is MNHEY and CDR2 SVGEGT. DNA of the CDR3: TGTGCCAGCAGTTACGGGACTAGCGGGGGCTACAATGAGCAGTTCTTC. Translated, it gives CASSYGTSGGYNEQFF.

The chain joins TRBV28 to TRBJ1-1, with a weak D call TRBD1 (6 bases). Germline V gives CDR1 MDHEN, CDR2 SYDVKM. Trimming took off 4 bases at V and 6 bases at J, with 9 bases between the two ends. There are 12 residues in the CDR3. Written as DNA, the CDR3 is TGTGCCAGCAGTTCAGGGGTTGCTGAAGCTTTCTTT. It encodes CASSSGVAEAFF.

This chain joins TRBV6-2 or TRBV6-3 and TRBJ1-1, with no clear D. V gave up 6 bases and J gave up 3 bases, with 11 bases separating them. Germline assignment: CDR1 MNHEY and CDR2 SVGEGT. CDR3 size: 13 residues. The CDR3 nucleotides are TGTGCCAGCAGCCACCCCGGGGACACTGAAGCTTTCTTT. Amino acids: CASSHPGDTEAFF.

This chain uses TRBV6-2 or TRBV6-3 with TRBJ2-7, with D perhaps TRBD1 (5 bases). The CDR3 covers 16 residues. CDR1 and CDR2 (germline): MNHEY, SVGEGT. V lost 2 bases and J 0 bases, leaving 14 bases between the germline ends. The CDR3: CASSYPFYRSSYEQYF. The CDR3 DNA is TGTGCCAGCAGTTACCCGTTTTACAGGAGCTCCTACGAGCAGTACTTC.